A single sample gave rise to the 27 T cell receptor beta chains below, sequenced in a study of T-cell reconstitution after alpha-beta-depleted transplantation in children. This sample's TCRbeta library carried unique molecular identifier barcodes. Using its own MiXCR run on the PCR reads, TCRdb lists one record per CDR3 protein. The profile shows about 200,000 distinct CDR3 sequences, roughly a sixth of them singletons. The sequenced sample was PBMCs, mostly from graft donor cells, obtained 360 days after TCRalphabeta/CD19-depleted stem cell transplant. Source of these receptors: a male patient aged 2-15 years who had a stem cell transplant for acute lymphoblastic leukemia, so the T cells may come from the graft donor.

This clonotype was counted ten times or more. The chain recombines TRBV5-1 with TRBJ2-5; D remains unclear. The CDR3 loop spans 13 amino acids. The ends were cut back, 5 bases at V and 2 bases at J, with 10 bases in the middle. Per the germline V gene, CDR1 is SGHRS and CDR2 is YFSETQ. CDR3 in DNA: TGCGCCAGCAGTAATGGTCCGCAAGAGACCCAGTACTTC. Protein sequence: CASSNGPQETQYF. Full variable domain (rest looked up from reference TRBV5-1 and TRBJ2-5): KAGVTQTPRYLIKTRGQQVTLSCSPISGHRSVSWYQQTPGQGLQFLFEYFSETQRNKGNFPGRFSGRQFSNSRSEMNVSTLELGDSALYLCASSNGPQETQYFGPGTRLLVL.

This clonotype was detected only a few times. The chain uses TRBV6-2 or TRBV6-3 and TRBJ2-2; maybe TRBD2 (5 bases). Trimming cost V 10 bases and J 5 bases, with 23 bases left between them. The germline CDR1 and CDR2 sequences are MNHEY and SVGEGT. The CDR3 length is 16 residues. CDR3 coding DNA: TGTGCCACCAAGAAGCGGTCCTATCTGCTTACCGGGGAGCTGTTTTTT. Its translation: CATKKRSYLLTGELFF.

The chain couples TRBV20-1 to TRBJ2-7; a possible D gene is TRBD2 (6 bases). Per germline, CDR1 DFQATT and CDR2 SNEGSKA (reference sequence). This CDR3 has 14 amino acids. Between the trimmed V and J ends, which lost 5 bases and 3 bases, there was a span of 17 bases. As DNA, the CDR3 is TGCAGTGCTGCCGGAGCCGGGGGATACTACGAGCAGTACTTC. Translating it yields CSAAGAGGYYEQYF.

The CDR3 spells CASSRRVQGRTNTEAFF. In nucleotides, the CDR3 is TGTGCCAGCAGCCGCCGCGTTCAGGGGCGGACGAACACTGAAGCTTTCTTT. This chain uses TRBV6-1 with TRBJ1-1; D is possibly TRBD1 (6 bases). CDR3 length: 17 amino acids. Germline V gene lookup returns CDR1 MNHNS and CDR2 SASEGT. V lost 6 bases and J 1 base, leaving 21 bases between the germline ends.

The genes are TRBV5-1 and TRBJ2-7; D assignment may be TRBD1 or TRBD2 (5 bases each). Germline loops: CDR1 SGHRS, CDR2 YFSETQ. Trimming took 0 bases from V and 5 from J, leaving 15 bases between them. The length of the CDR3 is 15 residues. This CDR3 reads CASSLATSLGDEQYF. The CDR3 nucleotides read TGCGCCAGCAGCTTGGCAACTTCCCTGGGGGACGAGCAGTACTTC. Complete variable domain (other parts from reference TRBV5-1 and TRBJ2-7): KAGVTQTPRYLIKTRGQQVTLSCSPISGHRSVSWYQQTPGQGLQFLFEYFSETQRNKGNFPGRFSGRQFSNSRSEMNVSTLELGDSALYLCASSLATSLGDEQYFGPGTRLTVT.

This clonotype was detected a few times. The genes are TRBV5-1 and TRBJ2-7, with TRBD1 identical over 8 bases. CDR3 size: 16 residues. Trimming removed 3 bases from V and 4 bases from J; junction bases left unmatched: 12. The V gene's germline CDR1 is SGHRS and CDR2 YFSETQ. CDR3 loop: CASSWGTGHLRYEQYF. CDR3 DNA: TGCGCCAGCAGCTGGGGGACAGGCCATTTAAGGTACGAGCAGTACTTC.

This clonotype was seen a handful of times. The rearrangement joins TRBV6-1 to TRBJ2-1; 14 bases are shared with TRBD2. V gave up 6 bases and J gave up 3 bases; unmatched junction bases: 4. CDR1 MNHNS and CDR2 SASEGT come from the germline V gene. The CDR3 extends over 16 amino acids. The CDR3 spells CASSPGLAGGYNEQFF. CDR3 in DNA: TGTGCCAGCAGCCCAGGACTAGCGGGGGGCTACAATGAGCAGTTCTTC.

This clonotype was found a few times. The chain joins TRBV7-9 to TRBJ1-5; D is perhaps TRBD1 (6 bases). Trimming took off 1 base at V and 0 bases at J, with 10 bases between the two ends. Germline loops: CDR1 SEHNR, CDR2 FQNEAQ (reference sequence). The CDR3 contains 16 residues. The DNA for the CDR3 is TGTGCCAGCAGCTTAGGGGGGCTGTCTAGCAATCAGCCCCAGCATTTT. It encodes CASSLGGLSSNQPQHF.

This chain connects TRBV7-6 to TRBJ2-2; D tentatively reads TRBD1 or TRBD2 (6 bases each). The CDR3 spans 16 residues. Germline V gene sequence: CDR1 SGHVS, CDR2 FNYEAQ. V lost 2 bases, J lost 1 base, and 11 bases lay in between. CDR3 nucleotide sequence: TGTGCCAGCAGCTTATTTGAGGGGGGGAACACCGGGGAGCTGTTTTTT. Protein product: CASSLFEGGNTGELFF.

In this sample, this clonotype turned up once. The chain joins TRBV6-1 to TRBJ2-1, with 12 bases matching TRBD1. J was trimmed by 1 base and V by 0 bases; bases with no gene match: 7. CDR3 length: 19 residues. The V gene's germline CDR1 is MNHNS and CDR2 SASEGT. CDR3 residues: CASSEALGQGASSYNEQFF. The CDR3 DNA reads as TGTGCCAGCAGTGAAGCGCTGGGACAGGGGGCTAGTTCCTACAATGAGCAGTTCTTC.

At least ten counts were recorded for this clonotype. The chain joins TRBV20-1 to TRBJ2-7, with 9 bases aligning to TRBD2. The CDR3 consists of 15 residues. Germline values: CDR1 DFQATT, CDR2 SNEGSKA (reference sequence). With 3 bases clipped from V and 0 bases from J, the junction kept 6 bases outside the gene matches. CDR3 in amino acids: CSASSVSGSSYEQYF. The CDR3 coding sequence is TGCAGTGCTAGTAGTGTTAGCGGGAGCTCCTACGAGCAGTACTTC.

In its sample, this clonotype was seen a few times. The genes are TRBV7-6 and TRBJ2-6; perhaps D is TRBD1 or TRBD2 (5 bases each). The CDR3 sequence is 17 residues long. The V gene lost 1 base and the J gene lost 0 bases, with 10 bases spanning the gap. The germline CDR1 and CDR2 sequences are SGHVS and FNYEAQ. The CDR3 DNA reads as TGTGCCAGCAGCTTAGTTCCAGGGACCTCTGGGGCCAACGTCCTGACTTTC. Translation gives CASSLVPGTSGANVLTF.

The genes are TRBV3-1 and TRBJ2-3; D ambiguous. Looked up from germline, CDR1 is LGHDT and CDR2 is YNNKEL (reference sequence). This CDR3 comprises 11 residues. V shed 3 bases and J shed 12 bases, with 10 bases lying between them. The CDR3, as DNA: TGTGCCAGCAGCCATAGTAGTTTCCAGTATTTT. This gives the protein CASSHSSFQYF.

V gene TRBV7-9 combines with J gene TRBJ1-6, with 9 bases aligning to TRBD1. Germline V gives CDR1 SEHNR, CDR2 FQNEAQ (reference sequence). This CDR3 is 15 amino acids long. The V and J ends lost 8 bases and 4 bases, in that order; junction bases with no gene match: 6. CDR3 DNA: TGTGCCAGCCGGGGGGACAGGGCGTATAATTCACCCCTCCACTTT. Encoded protein: CASRGDRAYNSPLHF.

This chain uses TRBV19 with TRBJ1-5, with 7 bases fitting TRBD1. Germline lookup yields CDR1 LNHDA and CDR2 SQIVND (reference sequence). V lost 1 base, J lost 4 bases, and 4 bases stayed unmatched. This CDR3 is 15 amino acids long. CDR3 DNA: TGTGCCAGTAGTATAGTTCGGGACAGAAATCAGCCCCAGCATTTT. It is translated as CASSIVRDRNQPQHF.

In its sample, this clonotype was seen a few times. V usage is TRBV10-3 and J usage is TRBJ2-7, with 7 bases lining up with TRBD1. The trim removed 6 bases at V and 3 bases at J, leaving 2 bases unmatched. The germline V gene has CDR1 ENHRY and CDR2 SYGVKD. The length of the CDR3 is 12 residues. The CDR3: CAIRQGNYEQYF. DNA for the CDR3: TGTGCCATCAGACAGGGGAACTACGAGCAGTACTTC.

The chain employs TRBV18 and TRBJ1-2; a possible D gene is TRBD1 (6 bases). Per germline, CDR1 KGHSH and CDR2 LQKENI. CDR3 length equals 13 residues. V lost 5 bases and J 4 bases, leaving 11 bases between the germline ends. The CDR3 DNA is TGTGCCAGCTCATCGGACAGTCCCTATGGCTACACCTTC. Translating it yields CASSSDSPYGYTF. Variable domain in full (rest from reference TRBV18 and TRBJ1-2): NAGVMQNPRHLVRRRGQEARLRCSPMKGHSHVYWYRQLPEEGLKFMVYLQKENIIDESGMPKERFSAEFPKEGPSILRIQQVVRGDSAAYFCASSSDSPYGYTFGSGTRLTVV.

CDR3 bases: TGTGCCAGCAGTGCCTCAACAGGGGTCTTCATCTCCTACGAGCAGTACTTC. Amino acids: CASSASTGVFISYEQYF. The rearrangement uses TRBV6-1 and TRBJ2-7, with 7 bases lining up with TRBD1. The CDR3 totals 17 residues. V lost 4 bases and J lost 0; bases outside the gene matches: 12. Germline-derived CDR1 and CDR2 are MNHNS and SASEGT.

This clonotype showed up many times. The CDR3 sequence is CASSLDRAGANVLTF. DNA of the CDR3: TGTGCCAGCAGCTTAGACAGGGCTGGGGCCAACGTCCTGACTTTC. This chain uses TRBV11-2 with TRBJ2-6, with a weak D call TRBD1 (5 bases). The CDR3 is 15 amino acids. Per the germline V gene, CDR1 is SGHAT and CDR2 is FQNNGV. V lost 0 bases, J lost 2 bases, and 5 bases lay in between.

This clonotype was seen a few times. The V gene is TRBV11-2, the J gene TRBJ1-2; no clear D. Germline values: CDR1 SGHAT, CDR2 FQNNGV. The V gene lost 4 bases and the J gene lost 4 bases, with 13 bases spanning the gap. The CDR3 runs to 14 residues. CDR3 sequence: CASSSRERPYGYTF. CDR3 nucleotides: TGTGCCAGCAGCTCGCGGGAGAGGCCCTATGGCTACACCTTC.

This clonotype has ten or more counts. The chain couples TRBV24-1 to TRBJ2-7; TRBD1 aligns across 10 bases. CDR3 size: 16 residues. V was clipped by 8 bases and J by 1 base; unmatched bases: 10. Germline loops: CDR1 KGHDR, CDR2 SFDVKD. DNA of the CDR3: TGTGCCACCATCAATGCCCGGGACAGGGGATCCTACGAGCAGTACTTC. This gives the protein CATINARDRGSYEQYF.

V usage is TRBV6-1 and J usage is TRBJ1-5; 8 nucleotides match TRBD1. The CDR3 contains 14 residues. CDR1 and CDR2 from the germline V gene are MNHNS and SASEGT. The trim removed 6 bases at V and 9 bases at J, leaving 10 bases unmatched. The CDR3 protein is CASSSDRGGRPQHF. CDR3 in DNA: TGTGCCAGCAGCTCCGACAGGGGCGGTCGGCCCCAGCATTTT.

The chain couples TRBV20-1 to TRBJ2-3; D remains ambiguous. The V and J ends lost 1 base and 0 bases respectively, with 8 bases between them. Germline assignment: CDR1 DFQATT and CDR2 SNEGSKA (reference sequence). The CDR3 extends over 14 amino acids. This CDR3 reads CSARVTGSTDTQYF. CDR3 sequence (DNA): TGCAGTGCTAGAGTGACGGGCAGCACAGATACGCAGTATTTT.

To note about this clonotype: A much larger clone lies one base from this, so it may be a read error. The chain joins TRBV11-1 to TRBJ2-2; D is uncertain. V gave up 5 bases and J gave up 7 bases, with 11 bases separating them. This CDR3 contains 13 residues. Germline V lookup: CDR1 SGHAT, CDR2 FQDESV (reference sequence). CDR3 residues: CASSVVWDGELFF. The DNA of the CDR3 is TGTGCCAGCAGCGTAGTCTGGGACGGGGAGCTGTTTTTT.

J is TRBJ2-7 and V is TRBV5-5; unclear D gene. This CDR3 is built from 15 residues. Germline assignment: CDR1 SGHKS and CDR2 YYEKEE (reference sequence). Trimming shortened V by 6 bases and J by 3 bases, and 19 bases separated the two germline ends. DNA for the CDR3: TGTGCCAGCAAAAAAGCCCCACTTGATAACTACGAGCAGTACTTC. This translates into CASKKAPLDNYEQYF.

In this sample, this clonotype turned up a few times. The chain links TRBV2 to TRBJ2-4, with TRBD2 identical over 11 bases. Unmatched junction bases numbered 8, after V lost 5 bases and J lost 2 bases. Per the germline V gene, CDR1 is SNHLY and CDR2 is FYNNEI. The CDR3 consists of 17 residues. The DNA of the CDR3 is TGTGCCAGCAGTTCCGGGACTAGCGGTGGGACCAAAAACATTCAGTACTTC. Its translation is CASSSGTSGGTKNIQYF.

J is TRBJ1-1 and V is TRBV28, with 7 bases matching TRBD1. The CDR3 totals 15 residues. Trimming removed 3 bases from V and 2 bases from J; junction bases left unmatched: 6. Germline assignment: CDR1 MDHEN and CDR2 SYDVKM. CDR3 residues: CASSFQGVFNTEAFF. In DNA form, the CDR3 reads TGTGCCAGCAGTTTTCAGGGGGTATTCAACACTGAAGCTTTCTTT.